What follows describes a single T cell receptor (beta chain). Its target is not known. The final CDR3 position lacks the conserved phenylalanine or tryptophan, pointing to a likely read error. Because the CDR3's place on the DNA is in doubt, the DNA is left out and the CDR3 is given as listed by TCRdb. Relapse was seen in all patients after autologous stem cell transplantation, and brentuximab vedotin exposure was variable. The table came from immunoSEQ multiplex PCR; TCRdb's copy has only in-frame clones and leaves some out. The sample has tens of thousands of clones; around 80% are singletons. The sample belongs to a study of PD-1 blockade in classical Hodgkin lymphoma. Study results and caveats: Newly diagnosed patients had baseline TCR diversity that was reportedly lower than that of healthy donors. Patients who initiated nivolumab within 1 year of ASCT were excluded.

The sequenced sample was peripheral blood mononuclear cells (PBMCs), obtained before the second cycle of nivolumab. This sequence originates from a human donor with classical Hodgkin lymphoma.

CDR3 in amino acids: CASSPLVGPWVA. The chain is built from TRBV7-8 and TRBJ2-4. The CDR3 extends over 12 residues, inclusive of both ends. Germline V gene data show CDR1 as SGHVS and CDR2 as FQNEAQ.